A selection of T cell receptor beta chains follows, all from one sample in a study of technical replicates of blood from a few donors. Clones were sequenced by immunoSEQ multiplex PCR, and TCRdb holds only the in-frame ones, with some missing. The sample includes approximately 78,000 clones, about 95% seen only once; the top ten take approximately 0.22%. The sequencing input was T cells isolated from PBMCs. These TCRs come from a human donor in good health. Each CDR3 is given with its conserved first and last residue. The D gene is left open where the match is weak. A clone size is listed for some rows: how often the clone was seen (once, few, many), or a class if it is expanded.

j_call,v_call,cdr3_length,d_call,clone_size,cdr3_aa,cdr3_nt
TRBJ1-4,TRBV10-2,15,NA,NA,CASSPPQGRNEKLFF,TGCGCCAGCAGCCCCCCACAGGGCCGAAATGAAAAACTGTTTTTT
TRBJ1-2,TRBV6-5,15,TRBD1,NA,CASSYSGTANYGYTF,TGTGCCAGCAGTTACTCTGGGACAGCTAACTATGGCTACACCTTC
TRBJ2-7,TRBV5-4,13,NA,NA,CASSKAGSYEQYF,TGTGCCAGCAGCAAAGCGGGCTCCTACGAGCAGTACTTC
TRBJ1-1,TRBV5-5,15,TRBD1,once,CASSPDRYGNTEAFF,TGTGCCAGCAGCCCGGACAGGTACGGAAACACTGAAGCTTTCTTT
TRBJ1-1,TRBV5-1,15,NA,NA,CASSINTGKGTETFF,TGCGCCAGCAGCATCAACACAGGGAAGGGGACGGAAACTTTCTTT
TRBJ1-2,TRBV28,19,NA,NA,CASSSLLLSDSNLDYGYTF,TGTGCCAGCAGTTCCCTCCTGCTCTCCGACAGCAACCTGGACTATGGCTACACCTTC
TRBJ1-1,TRBV29-1,13,TRBD1,few,CSGSTGVYTEAFF,TGCAGCGGTTCTACAGGGGTTTACACTGAAGCTTTCTTT
TRBJ1-4,TRBV19,14,NA,NA,CASSIWEGDEKLFF,TGTGCCAGTAGTATATGGGAGGGGGATGAAAAACTGTTTTTT
TRBJ1-2,TRBV2,12,TRBD1,NA,CASSVEGGGYTF,TGTGCCAGCAGTGTTGAAGGGGGCGGCTACACCTTC
TRBJ2-6,TRBV6-4,16,NA,NA,CASSDRESSGANVLTF,TGTGCCAGCAGTGACAGGGAGAGCTCTGGGGCCAACGTCCTGACTTTC
TRBJ2-7,TRBV9,14,NA,NA,CASSVIGKGAEQYF,TGTGCCAGCAGCGTAATAGGTAAAGGGGCCGAGCAGTACTTC
TRBJ1-3,TRBV10-2,11,NA,NA,CASNSGNTIYF,TGCGCCAGCAATAGTGGAAACACCATATATTTT
TRBJ1-1,TRBV20-1,10,TRBD1,NA,CSATGSEAFF,TGCAGTGCGACAGGGTCTGAAGCTTTCTTT
TRBJ1-1,TRBV19,14,NA,NA,CASSMVSILTEAFF,TGTGCCAGTAGTATGGTTTCTATTCTTACTGAAGCTTTCTTT
TRBJ2-6,TRBV5-1,19,TRBD2,NA,CASSLRPSGGTSGANVLTF,TGCGCCAGCAGCCTACGACCTAGCGGGGGGACCTCTGGGGCCAACGTCCTGACTTTC
TRBJ1-1,TRBV5-1,18,TRBD1,NA,CASSLQGTGGNRMTEAFF,TGCGCCAGCAGCTTACAAGGAACAGGGGGCAATAGGATGACTGAAGCTTTCTTT
TRBJ2-7,TRBV6-1,14,NA,NA,CASSERQGTLGQYF,TGTGCCAGCAGTGAAAGGCAGGGAACGCTGGGGCAGTACTTC
TRBJ1-1,TRBV5-1,14,TRBD1,NA,CASRRDRQGPRAFF,TGCGCCAGCAGACGGGACAGGCAGGGGCCCAGGGCTTTCTTT
TRBJ1-2,TRBV6-5,16,TRBD1,NA,CASSYRPYKGAYGYTF,TGTGCCAGCAGTTACCGACCCTACAAGGGGGCGTATGGCTACACCTTC
TRBJ2-1,TRBV25-1,15,NA,NA,CASSSLSSASNEQFF,TGTGCCAGCAGTTCTCTCTCCAGCGCATCGAATGAGCAGTTCTTC
TRBJ2-5,TRBV5-4,16,NA,NA,CASSWDWEIDLETQYF,TGTGCCAGCAGCTGGGACTGGGAAATAGATCTGGAGACCCAGTACTTC
TRBJ2-1,TRBV27,9,NA,NA,CASTCEQFF,TGTGCCAGCACATGTGAGCAGTTCTTC
TRBJ2-7,TRBV19,16,NA,NA,CASSRGALGDPYEQYF,TGTGCCAGTAGTAGAGGAGCGCTTGGTGACCCCTACGAGCAGTACTTC
TRBJ1-4,TRBV2,16,NA,NA,CASSERPPGVGEKLFF,TGTGCCAGCAGTGAAAGACCCCCAGGGGTTGGGGAAAAACTGTTTTTT
TRBJ1-1,TRBV30,13,NA,NA,CAWSRQENTEAFF,TGTGCCTGGAGTCGGCAGGAGAACACTGAAGCTTTCTTT
TRBJ1-2,TRBV7-2,15,TRBD1,NA,CASSLDSGTVYGYTF,TGTGCCAGCAGCTTAGATTCCGGGACAGTCTATGGCTACACCTTC
TRBJ1-2,TRBV28,14,TRBD1,NA,CASSPSTGVYGYTF,TGTGCCAGCAGCCCTTCTACAGGGGTCTATGGCTACACCTTC
TRBJ2-1,TRBV9,14,TRBD2,NA,CASSALAGGQDLFF,TGTGCCAGCAGCGCCTTAGCGGGGGGACAGGATCTGTTCTTC
TRBJ1-4,TRBV28,16,NA,NA,CASRTDNTVFNEKLFF,TGTGCCAGCAGAACCGACAATACGGTGTTCAATGAAAAACTGTTTTTT
TRBJ2-7,TRBV6-5,14,NA,NA,CASSYAGQTYEQYF,TGTGCCAGCAGTTACGCGGGGCAGACCTACGAGCAGTACTTC
TRBJ1-4,TRBV2,15,TRBD1,NA,CASSVDRVGDEKLFF,TGTGCCAGCAGTGTGGACAGGGTGGGGGATGAAAAACTGTTTTTT
TRBJ2-5,TRBV13,12,NA,NA,CASSLGGGGPDF,TGTGCCAGCAGCTTAGGAGGGGGGGGCCCCGACTTC
TRBJ2-7,TRBV5-1,14,TRBD2,NA,CASSPSGMTYEQYF,TGCGCCAGCAGCCCTAGCGGGATGACCTACGAGCAGTACTTC
TRBJ2-7,TRBV6-5,15,NA,NA,CASSYSAGSFYEQYF,TGTGCCAGCAGTTATTCGGCGGGGAGCTTCTACGAGCAGTACTTC
TRBJ2-1,TRBV28,17,TRBD2,NA,CASSLWELAGGPGEQFF,TGTGCCAGCAGTTTGTGGGAACTAGCGGGAGGGCCAGGTGAGCAGTTCTTC
TRBJ2-1,TRBV7-6,16,NA,once,CASSLEGVRAYNEQFF,TGTGCCAGCAGCTTAGAGGGGGTTCGAGCCTACAATGAGCAGTTCTTC
TRBJ1-2,TRBV7-8,15,NA,NA,CASSTRDGTNYGYTF,TGTGCCAGCAGCACTAGAGACGGAACAAACTATGGCTACACCTTC
TRBJ1-1,TRBV29-1,13,NA,NA,CSVGLLNFDEAFF,TGCAGCGTTGGGTTACTTAATTTCGATGAAGCTTTCTTT
TRBJ1-2,TRBV6-5,16,TRBD1,once,CASTYRSLTGGEGYTF,TGTGCCAGCACTTACAGAAGTTTGACAGGGGGAGAAGGCTACACCTTC
TRBJ1-5,TRBV19,14,TRBD1,NA,CASSKGQGVEPQHF,TGTGCCAGTAGTAAAGGACAGGGAGTGGAACCCCAGCATTTT
TRBJ2-3,TRBV7-2,13,NA,NA,CASSFFGADTQYF,TGTGCCAGCAGCTTCTTCGGGGCAGATACGCAGTATTTT
TRBJ2-1,TRBV5-1,16,NA,NA,CASSLRVRALGNEQFF,TGCGCCAGCAGCTTGCGGGTCAGGGCCCTTGGCAATGAGCAGTTCTTC
TRBJ2-2,TRBV11-3,16,NA,NA,CASSWRTDQNTGELFF,TGTGCCAGCAGCTGGCGGACAGACCAGAACACCGGGGAGCTGTTTTTT
TRBJ2-7,TRBV4-1,15,NA,NA,CASSQEAGINYEQYF,TGCGCCAGCAGCCAAGAGGCAGGGATCAACTACGAGCAGTACTTC
TRBJ2-2,TRBV18,15,TRBD1,NA,CASSPTGDLTGELFF,TGTGCCAGCTCACCAACAGGGGATCTCACCGGGGAGCTGTTTTTT
TRBJ1-2,TRBV11-2,14,NA,NA,CASSPSGGSYGYTF,TGTGCCAGCAGCCCGAGCGGGGGTAGCTATGGCTACACCTTC
TRBJ2-1,TRBV7-9,15,TRBD1,NA,CASSSGTGVFHEQFF,TGTGCCAGCAGCTCAGGGACAGGGGTGTTTCATGAGCAGTTCTTC
TRBJ1-1,TRBV5-6,13,TRBD1,NA,CASSLGQGAEAFF,TGTGCCAGCAGCTTGGGACAGGGGGCTGAAGCTTTCTTT